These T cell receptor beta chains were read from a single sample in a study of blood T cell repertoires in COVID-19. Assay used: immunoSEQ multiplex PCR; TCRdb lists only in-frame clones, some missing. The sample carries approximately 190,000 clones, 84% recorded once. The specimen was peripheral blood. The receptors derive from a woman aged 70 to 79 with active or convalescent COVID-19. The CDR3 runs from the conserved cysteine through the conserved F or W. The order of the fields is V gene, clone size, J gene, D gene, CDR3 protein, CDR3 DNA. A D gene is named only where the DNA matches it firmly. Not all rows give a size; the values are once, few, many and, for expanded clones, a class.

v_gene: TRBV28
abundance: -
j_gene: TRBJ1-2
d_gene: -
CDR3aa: CASSFMGAGGYTF
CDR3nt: TGTGCCAGCAGTTTTATGGGGGCCGGGGGCTACACCTTC

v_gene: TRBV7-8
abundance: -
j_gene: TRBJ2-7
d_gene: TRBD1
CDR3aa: CASSLRDRKYEQYF
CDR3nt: TGTGCCAGCAGCCTCCGGGACAGAAAATACGAGCAGTACTTC

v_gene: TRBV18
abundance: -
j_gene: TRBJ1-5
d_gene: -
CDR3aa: CASSRGTSRTQPQHF
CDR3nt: TGTGCCAGCTCTCGCGGGACCTCCAGGACCCAGCCCCAGCATTTT

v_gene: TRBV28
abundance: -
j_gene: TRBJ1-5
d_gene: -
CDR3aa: CASSPFGGQPQHF
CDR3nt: TGTGCCAGCAGTCCTTTTGGAGGCCAGCCCCAGCATTTT

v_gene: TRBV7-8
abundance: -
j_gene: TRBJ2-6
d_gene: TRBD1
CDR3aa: CASSLAFRGNSGANVLTF
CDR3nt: TGTGCCAGCAGCTTAGCTTTCAGGGGGAACTCTGGGGCCAACGTCCTGACTTTC

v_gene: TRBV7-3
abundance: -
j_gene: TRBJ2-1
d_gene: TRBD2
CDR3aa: CASSPPGGNNEQFF
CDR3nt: TGTGCCAGCAGCCCGCCGGGAGGGAACAATGAGCAGTTCTTC

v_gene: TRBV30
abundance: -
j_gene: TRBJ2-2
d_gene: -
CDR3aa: CAWGDTTTGELFF
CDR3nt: TGTGCCTGGGGAGATACTACCACCGGGGAGCTGTTTTTT

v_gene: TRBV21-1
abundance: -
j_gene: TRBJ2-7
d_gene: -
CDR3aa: CASPAEGGRDSYEQYF
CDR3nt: TGTGCCAGCCCCGCGGAGGGCGGGAGGGACTCCTACGAGCAGTACTTC

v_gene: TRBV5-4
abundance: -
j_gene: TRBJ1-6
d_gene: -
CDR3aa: CASSRTGVGTYNSPLHF
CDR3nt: TGTGCCAGCAGCCGAACGGGGGTCGGCACCTATAATTCACCCCTCCACTTT

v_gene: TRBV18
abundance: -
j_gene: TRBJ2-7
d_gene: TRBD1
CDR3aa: CASSPSQGALEQYF
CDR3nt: TGTGCCAGCTCACCGTCCCAGGGGGCCCTCGAGCAGTACTTC

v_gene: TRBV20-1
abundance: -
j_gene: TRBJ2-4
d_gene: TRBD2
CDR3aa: CSASPGLANLRNIQYF
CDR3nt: TGCAGTGCTAGTCCGGGACTAGCCAATCTTCGGAACATTCAGTACTTC

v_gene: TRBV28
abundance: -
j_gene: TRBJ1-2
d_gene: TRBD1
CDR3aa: CASSRDRVNYGYTF
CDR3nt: TGTGCCAGCAGCAGGGACAGGGTAAACTATGGCTACACCTTC

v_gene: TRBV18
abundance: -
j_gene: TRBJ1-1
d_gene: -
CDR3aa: CASSPFTGNTEAFF
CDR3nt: TGTGCCAGCTCACCATTTACAGGGAACACTGAAGCTTTCTTT

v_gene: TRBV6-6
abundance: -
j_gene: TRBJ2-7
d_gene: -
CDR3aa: CASSRERRWAGNYEQYF
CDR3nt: TGTGCCAGCAGTCGGGAACGAAGATGGGCGGGGAATTACGAGCAGTACTTC

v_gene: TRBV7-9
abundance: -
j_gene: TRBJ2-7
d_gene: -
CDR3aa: CASSPEVPYEQYF
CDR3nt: TGTGCCAGCAGCCCTGAGGTTCCCTACGAGCAGTACTTC

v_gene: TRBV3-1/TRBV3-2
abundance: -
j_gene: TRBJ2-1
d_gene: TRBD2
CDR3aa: CASSGTGGRGNNEQFF
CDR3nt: TGTGCCAGCAGCGGCACGGGCGGGAGGGGGAACAATGAGCAGTTCTTC

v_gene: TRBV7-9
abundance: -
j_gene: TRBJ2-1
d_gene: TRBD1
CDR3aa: CASVSGGHSYNEQFF
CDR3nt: TGTGCCAGCGTTTCAGGGGGCCATTCCTACAATGAGCAGTTCTTC

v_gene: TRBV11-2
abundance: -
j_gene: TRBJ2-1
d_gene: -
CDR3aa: CASGPQVLYNEQFF
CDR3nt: TGTGCCAGCGGGCCTCAGGTTCTCTACAATGAGCAGTTCTTC

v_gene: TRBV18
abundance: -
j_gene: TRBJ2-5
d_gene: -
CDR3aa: CASSLQETQYF
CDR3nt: TGTGCCAGCTCACTACAAGAGACCCAGTACTTC

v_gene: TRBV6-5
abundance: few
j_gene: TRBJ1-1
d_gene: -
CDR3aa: CASSYSRWMNTEAFF
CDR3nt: TGTGCCAGCAGTTACTCGAGGTGGATGAACACTGAAGCTTTCTTT